The TCR beta chain described here comes from a study of T cells expressing NK-cell markers. TCRdb reprocessed the 5' RACE reads, with one entry per CDR3 protein and no DNA. This repertoire includes 350,000 to 450,000 distinct CDR3 sequences. The CDR3 sequence is 15 residues long. From germline, CDR1 is MNHNS and CDR2 SASEGT. V gene TRBV6-1 combines with J gene TRBJ2-5; TCRdb's assignment of TRBD2 cannot be checked, as there is no DNA. This sequence originates from a man aged 18 to 69 in good health. Input material: blood T cells: a sorted CD56 or NKG2C T cell subset, CD4+ or CD8+ T cells, or bulk PBMC T cells (not recorded which). CDR3 loop: CASSGTSLWSETQYF.